Reported below is one T cell receptor beta chain. Its antigen has not been determined. No much larger clonotype is one base removed from it; base qualities were not supplied. This sample stems from a study of T cell changes during pregnancy in multiple sclerosis (dated by TCRdb to the late 2010s). Looking at the study overall: Changes in the T cell repertoire over the course of pregnancy were examined in this study in women with multiple sclerosis.

Library construction relied on the immunoSEQ multiplex PCR assay. Here the immuneACCESS table is served through TCRdb, limited to in-frame sequences with V and J called. Missing clones are a known gap in these copies; in checked studies unresolved V genes cover under half, and the rest lacks a known reason. The sample table holds 45,000 to 70,000 clones, of which 92% were seen once. Roughly 2.7% of the sample lies in the top ten. The CDR3 measures 14 amino acids from cysteine to phenylalanine. CDR3 DNA only is kept here, 42 bases in frame from base 1. Per the germline V gene, ENHRY is the CDR1 and SYGVKD is the CDR2. Relative to germline, V is missing 0 bases and J is missing 4 bases, with 0 bases of the junction outside any gene match.

This receptor chain uses TRBV10-3 and TRBJ2-7; 10 bases in between match TRBD2. The source is a female donor in good health, enrolled as a control in a pregnancy study. Sequenced here: peripheral blood, sampled in the third trimester of pregnancy. At the DNA level, the sequence is TGTGCCATCAGTGAGTCGGGACTAGCGTACGAGCAGTACTTC. This gives the protein CAISESGLAYEQYF.